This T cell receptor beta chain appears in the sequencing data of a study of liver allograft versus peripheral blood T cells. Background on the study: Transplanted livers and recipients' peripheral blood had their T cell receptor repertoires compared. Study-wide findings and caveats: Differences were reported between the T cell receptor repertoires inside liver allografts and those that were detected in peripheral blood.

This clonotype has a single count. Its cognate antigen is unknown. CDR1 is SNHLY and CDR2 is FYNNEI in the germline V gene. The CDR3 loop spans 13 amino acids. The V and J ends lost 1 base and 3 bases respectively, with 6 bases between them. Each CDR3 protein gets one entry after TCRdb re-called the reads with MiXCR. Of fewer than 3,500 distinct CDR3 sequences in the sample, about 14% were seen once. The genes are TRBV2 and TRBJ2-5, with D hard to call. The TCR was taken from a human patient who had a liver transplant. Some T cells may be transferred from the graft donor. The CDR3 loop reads CASSEGLEETQYF. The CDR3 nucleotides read TGTGCCAGCAGTGAAGGACTCGAAGAGACCCAGTACTTC.